This is a list of T cell receptor beta chains from one sample in a study of blood T cell repertoires in COVID-19. TCRdb's table, derived via immunoSEQ multiplex PCR, lists solely in-frame clones and lacks some. The sample lists about 190,000 clones, 90% occurring once. Sequencing used peripheral blood. The receptors stem from a man over 45 with acute or convalescent COVID-19. CDR3s include the opening cysteine and the closing phenylalanine or tryptophan. Fields, in order: D gene, J gene, V gene, clone size, CDR3 DNA, CDR3 protein. A D gene is named only where the DNA matches it firmly. Part of the rows lack a size; the others show once, few, many or a class for expanded clones.

TRBD1 | TRBJ1-5 | TRBV7-2 | . | TGTGCCAGCAGCTTGCGACAGGGAGTCTATCAGCCCCAGCATTTT | CASSLRQGVYQPQHF
TRBD2 | TRBJ2-1 | TRBV9 | . | TGTGCCAGCAGCGTAGGAGAGGCTAGCGGGGTATACAATGAGCAGTTCTTC | CASSVGEASGVYNEQFF
TRBD2 | TRBJ2-2 | TRBV5-1 | few | TGCGCCAGCAGCTTCATCAGCGGGACCACCGGGGAGCTGTTTTTT | CASSFISGTTGELFF
. | TRBJ1-6 | TRBV5-6 | . | TGTGCCAGCAGCTCCAATCAGGGAGGCCCCCTCCACTTT | CASSSNQGGPLHF
TRBD1 | TRBJ1-2 | TRBV7-2 | . | TGTGCCAGCAGACGGAGTGACAGGGACAGAATCTATGGCTACACCTTC | CASRRSDRDRIYGYTF
. | TRBJ2-3 | TRBV6-5 | . | TGTGCCAGCAGCGTGCAAAGCGACACAGATACGCAGTATTTT | CASSVQSDTDTQYF
. | TRBJ2-3 | TRBV10-3 | . | TGTGCCATCAGTGATGTGGGAGTCTCAGATACGCAGTATTTT | CAISDVGVSDTQYF
TRBD1 | TRBJ1-4 | TRBV12-3/TRBV12-4 | few | TGTGCCAGCACCCTGGGACAGGGTAAACTGTTTTTT | CASTLGQGKLFF
. | TRBJ1-2 | TRBV5-4 | . | TGTGCCAGCAGCTTGGCCGGCAGCGACTATGGCTACACCTTC | CASSLAGSDYGYTF
TRBD1 | TRBJ1-5 | TRBV4-1 | . | TGCGCCAGCAGCCAAGACTCAGGGGGCAGGCAGCCCCAGCATTTT | CASSQDSGGRQPQHF
TRBD2 | TRBJ2-1 | TRBV28 | few | TGTGCCAGCAGCCGTCCATTACAACTAGCGGGAGAAAATGAGCAGTTCTTC | CASSRPLQLAGENEQFF
TRBD2 | TRBJ2-3 | TRBV5-1 | once | TGCGCCAGCGGAACTAGCGGCGGCACAGATACGCAGTATTTT | CASGTSGGTDTQYF
. | TRBJ2-5 | TRBV7-9 | . | TGTGCCAGCAGCTTATTTCCGTTACAAGAGACCCAGTACTTC | CASSLFPLQETQYF
TRBD2 | TRBJ2-1 | TRBV6-5 | once | TGTGCCAGCAGTTCGCCCCTGGCGGGGGGATACAATGAGCAGTTCTTC | CASSSPLAGGYNEQFF
TRBD1 | TRBJ1-5 | TRBV6-5 | once | TGTGCCAGTCAGGACAGGGGGTCTCATCAGCCCCAGCATTTT | CASQDRGSHQPQHF
. | TRBJ2-2 | TRBV7-2 | . | TGTGCCAGCAGCTTAGTCTATGACACCGGGGAGCTGTTTTTT | CASSLVYDTGELFF
. | TRBJ1-4 | TRBV2 | . | TGTGCCAGCAGGGTGACAGCCAATAATGAAAAACTGTTTTTT | CASRVTANNEKLFF
TRBD1 | TRBJ2-3 | TRBV7-3 | . | TGTGCCAGCAGCCCCAAGGGGCAGGGGGCGGGAGATACGCAGTATTTT | CASSPKGQGAGDTQYF
. | TRBJ2-2 | TRBV5-4 | . | TGTGCCAGCAGCCCTGACAGGCTTAGGACCGGGGAGCTGTTTTTT | CASSPDRLRTGELFF
. | TRBJ2-3 | TRBV21-1 | . | TGTGCCAGCAGCAAATATCCCATAGGGGGGGGGCGCACAGATACGCAGTATTTT | CASSKYPIGGGRTDTQYF
TRBD1 | TRBJ2-2 | TRBV4-3 | . | TGCGCCAGCAGCCAACAGGGGGCCACGAACACCGGGGAGCTGTTTTTT | CASSQQGATNTGELFF
TRBD1 | TRBJ1-1 | TRBV5-1 | . | TGCGCCAGCACCCGGACAGGGGAGAACACTGAAGCTTTCTTT | CASTRTGENTEAFF
TRBD2 | TRBJ2-3 | TRBV19 | . | TGTGCCAGTAGTATCGCGACTAGCGCCTTTAGCACAGATACGCAGTATTTT | CASSIATSAFSTDTQYF
. | TRBJ2-3 | TRBV23-1 | . | TGCGCCAGCAGTCAATTCGGTCTACTAGAGAGTCCAGATACGCAGTATTTT | CASSQFGLLESPDTQYF
. | TRBJ1-3 | TRBV9 | . | TGTGCCAGCAGCACACAGGTCAGCTCTGGAAACACCATATATTTT | CASSTQVSSGNTIYF